What follows are 17 T cell receptor beta chains derived from one specimen sequenced in a study of T-cell memory formation after mild COVID-19. MiXCR, applied by TCRdb to the 5' RACE reads, yields one record per CDR3 protein. Of about 240,000 distinct CDR3 sequences in the sample, approximately 9% were seen once. What was sequenced was PBMCs or a T cell subset sorted from them (not recorded which). The receptors were sampled from a man aged 18 to 30 who had mild COVID-19 (a few samples of this study predate the infection). Cell type and time point are not known.

This clonotype was observed many times. The chain uses TRBV6-2 or TRBV6-3 and TRBJ2-1, with 8 bases aligning to TRBD1. The CDR3 covers 14 residues. Germline V lookup: CDR1 MNHEY, CDR2 SVGEGT. V lost 2 bases, J lost 9 bases, and 6 bases stayed unmatched. This chain's CDR3 is CASSYRTGKAEQFF. CDR3 bases: TGTGCCAGCAGTTACCGGACAGGGAAGGCTGAGCAGTTCTTC.

This clonotype was picked up a small number of times. V gene TRBV20-1 combines with J gene TRBJ1-5; D unresolved. The CDR3 runs to 13 residues. Trimming removed 3 bases from V and 3 bases from J, with 9 bases in between. Germline V gives CDR1 DFQATT, CDR2 SNEGSKA (reference sequence). The CDR3 nucleotides are TGCAGTGCTAGTTGGGAACACAATCAGCCCCAGCATTTT. Amino acids: CSASWEHNQPQHF.

This clonotype has a handful of counts. The chain has TRBV4-2 and TRBJ2-3; D is uncertain. V shed 0 bases and J shed 0 bases, with 7 bases lying between them. Germline CDR1 is LGHNA and CDR2 is YNFKEQ. This CDR3 has 15 residues. In nucleotides, the CDR3 is TGTGCCAGCAGCCAAGAGACGGCCAGCACAGATACGCAGTATTTT. This sequence encodes CASSQETASTDTQYF.

The V gene is TRBV7-2, the J gene TRBJ2-7; a possible D gene is TRBD2 (5 bases). With 1 base removed from V and 4 bases from J, the gap between germline ends came to 14 bases. Germline values: CDR1 SGHTA, CDR2 FQGNSA. The CDR3 loop spans 15 amino acids. The CDR3, as DNA: TGTGCCAGCAGCTTAGAAGGTCACCGACTATACGAGCAGTACGTC. Translating it yields CASSLEGHRLYEQYV.

In this sample, this clonotype turned up a few times. The chain recombines TRBV7-3 with TRBJ2-5, with 8 nucleotides matching TRBD2. CDR3 size: 15 residues. Germline values: CDR1 SGHTA, CDR2 FQGTGA. J was trimmed by 2 bases and V by 5 bases; bases with no gene match: 7. This CDR3 reads CASSPSGGPQETQYF. The CDR3 DNA reads as TGTGCCAGCAGCCCCAGCGGGGGACCACAAGAGACCCAGTACTTC. Full variable domain (missing parts from reference TRBV7-3 and TRBJ2-5): GAGVSQTPSNKVTEKGKYVELRCDPISGHTALYWYRQSLGQGPEFLIYFQGTGAADDSGLPNDRFFAVRPEGSVSTLKIQRTERGDSAVYLCASSPSGGPQETQYFGPGTRLLVL.

The sample holds a few counts of this clonotype. This chain uses TRBV24-1 with TRBJ2-6; no definite D call. The CDR3 extends over 16 amino acids. The germline V gene encodes CDR1 KGHDR and CDR2 SFDVKD. V dropped 4 bases and J dropped 6 bases, with 15 bases sitting between them. CDR3 in amino acids: CATSDPQLGLANVLTF. CDR3 coding DNA: TGTGCCACCAGTGACCCTCAATTGGGCTTGGCCAACGTCCTGACTTTC.

This clonotype was detected only a few times. The CDR3 protein is CASSAGVWSSYNEQFF. The CDR3 nucleotides read TGTGCCAGCAGTGCGGGGGTCTGGAGCTCCTACAATGAGCAGTTCTTC. V is TRBV6-6 and J is TRBJ2-1; 7 bases are shared with TRBD2. CDR3 length equals 16 residues. V lost 5 bases and J lost 0; bases outside the gene matches: 7. Looked up from germline, CDR1 is MNHNY and CDR2 is SVGAGI (reference sequence).

In its sample, this clonotype was seen many times. The genes are TRBV6-6 and TRBJ2-1; possibly TRBD1 for D (5 bases). The germline CDR1 and CDR2 sequences are MNHNY and SVGAGI (reference sequence). Trimming cost V 2 bases and J 3 bases, with 17 bases left between them. The CDR3 has 17 amino acids. CDR3 nucleotides: TGTGCCAGCAGTTACCCAAGGTCAGGGAAGAGCTACAATGAGCAGTTCTTC. Translation gives CASSYPRSGKSYNEQFF.

V usage is TRBV29-1 and J usage is TRBJ2-7, with a weak D call TRBD1 (6 bases). Trimming shortened V by 8 bases and J by 4 bases, and 18 bases separated the two germline ends. The CDR3 has 13 amino acids. CDR1 SQVTM and CDR2 ANQGSEA come from the germline V gene. The CDR3, as DNA: TGCAGCTTCCGCTCAGGGGTGAGTTACGAGCAGTACTTC. As protein: CSFRSGVSYEQYF.

The rearrangement joins TRBV3-1 to TRBJ2-6; no clear D gene. The CDR3 is made up of 14 amino acids. V lost 4 bases, J lost 4 bases, and 8 bases lay in between. CDR1 LGHDT and CDR2 YNNKEL come from the germline V gene (reference sequence). CDR3 bases: TGTGCCAGCAGCCTTTCTCAGGGGGCCAACGTCCTGACTTTC. Translation gives CASSLSQGANVLTF.

The chain has TRBV5-1 and TRBJ2-3, with TRBD1 identical over 7 bases. This CDR3 has 15 amino acids. V lost 6 bases, J lost 1 base, and 8 bases stayed unmatched. CDR1 SGHRS and CDR2 YFSETQ come from the germline V gene. CDR3 protein: CASTQGDRGTDTQYF. The CDR3, as DNA: TGCGCCAGCACCCAGGGTGACAGGGGCACAGATACGCAGTATTTT.

The chain recombines TRBV10-3 with TRBJ1-5; D gene uncertain. This CDR3 is 12 amino acids long. V dropped 6 bases and J dropped 4 bases, with 7 bases sitting between them. Germline V gene lookup returns CDR1 ENHRY and CDR2 SYGVKD. This CDR3 reads CAISPTNQPQHF. The CDR3 nucleotides read TGTGCCATCAGCCCAACAAATCAGCCCCAGCATTTT.

This clonotype has just a few counts. The chain joins TRBV7-9 to TRBJ2-1; 9 bases line up with TRBD2. The CDR3 spans 18 residues. CDR1 is SEHNR and CDR2 is FQNEAQ in the germline V gene (reference sequence). Germline trimming cut 5 bases from V and 5 bases from J; bases unmatched to any gene: 16. CDR3 sequence: CASSTREALAGPHNEQFF. The CDR3 nucleotides are TGTGCCAGCAGCACCAGGGAGGCACTAGCGGGCCCCCACAATGAGCAGTTCTTC.

This clonotype has a handful of counts. V is TRBV6-4 and J is TRBJ2-3; possibly TRBD1 or TRBD2 for D (5 bases each). V gave up 2 bases and J gave up 2 bases, with 8 bases separating them. This CDR3 is 14 amino acids long. CDR1 and CDR2 (germline): MRHNA, SNTAGT. The chain's CDR3 is CASSDRGDTDTQYF. CDR3 nucleotide sequence: TGTGCCAGCAGTGACCGGGGCGACACAGATACGCAGTATTTT.

This clonotype was seen only a few times. The J gene is TRBJ1-4, the V gene TRBV9, with D unclear. V was pared by 0 bases and J by 5 bases, with 8 bases between. Germline-derived CDR1 and CDR2 are SGDLS and YYNGEE. This CDR3 spans 14 amino acids. This CDR3 reads CASSVGHGNEKLFF. The DNA for the CDR3 is TGTGCCAGCAGCGTAGGGCACGGAAATGAAAAACTGTTTTTT.

The table lists this clonotype with a few counts. V gene TRBV4-3 combines with J gene TRBJ1-1; maybe TRBD1 (5 bases). The CDR3 has 17 residues. V lost 0 bases, J lost 3 bases, and 17 bases lay in between. CDR1 is LGHNA and CDR2 is YSLEER in the germline V gene. This CDR3 is CASSQEQARRGYTEAFF. The CDR3 DNA reads as TGCGCCAGCAGCCAAGAACAGGCGCGGAGAGGGTACACTGAAGCTTTCTTT.

The gene calls are TRBV11-2 and TRBJ1-1; D perhaps matches TRBD1 (5 bases). Trimming took off 0 bases at V and 9 bases at J, with 8 bases between the two ends. Per germline, CDR1 SGHAT and CDR2 FQNNGV. This CDR3 contains 12 residues. The CDR3 coding sequence is TGTGCCAGCAGCTTAGAGGCAGGGAAAGCTTTCTTT. Translation gives CASSLEAGKAFF. Filled out from reference TRBV11-2 and TRBJ1-1, the complete variable domain reads EAGVAQSPRYKIIEKRQSVAFWCNPISGHATLYWYQQILGQGPKLLIQFQNNGVVDDSQLPKDRFSAERLKGVDSTLKIQPAKLEDSAVYLCASSLEAGKAFFGQGTRLTVV.